What follows are 26 T cell receptor beta chains derived from one specimen sequenced in a study of Ad26.COV2.S vaccination and SARS-CoV-2 variants. The method was immunoSEQ multiplex PCR; TCRdb's version includes in-frame clones alone and lacks a portion of them. The table lists some 410,000 clones, about nine tenths of them singletons, with about 1.7% in the top ten. Documented treatment: around 19 received Ad26.COV2.S at low or high dose, single or two shots; five or six received placebo; per-sample allocation not given. Specimens were obtained on day 63 following the first vaccine or placebo injection. This sample comprised peripheral blood, obtained in a trial of Ad26.COV2.S vaccine versus placebo. The receptors stem from a person between 18 and 65 years old who received the Ad26.COV2.S COVID-19 vaccine or a placebo.

The genes are TRBV3-1 (or the pseudogene TRBV3-2) and TRBJ2-5, with D unclear. Per the germline V gene, CDR1 is LGHDT and CDR2 is YNNKEL (reference sequence). The CDR3 length is 15 residues. V lost 4 bases to trimming and J lost 2 bases, with 14 bases between them. CDR3 bases: TGTGCCAGCAGCCGAAACCCCATAGAGCAAGAGACCCAGTACTTC. Its translation: CASSRNPIEQETQYF.

The V gene is TRBV7-2, the J gene TRBJ1-5; the D gene is possibly TRBD1 (6 bases). The germline V and J ends were trimmed by 5 bases and 6 bases, with 20 bases remaining between them. The germline CDR1 and CDR2 sequences are SGHTA and FQGNSA. The CDR3 is made up of 16 amino acids. The CDR3 DNA reads TGTGCCAGCAGCCCAGGGAAGGGGGGGAGAAGTCAGCCCCAGCATTTT. Translating it yields CASSPGKGGRSQPQHF.

The V call is TRBV19, the J call TRBJ2-4; possibly TRBD1 for D (5 bases). The CDR3 has 16 residues. Deletions cut 2 bases from V and 3 bases from J, with 14 bases between. The germline CDR1 and CDR2 sequences are LNHDA and SQIVND (reference sequence). The CDR3 loop is CASSITGRVGKNIQYF. CDR3 coding DNA: TGTGCCAGTAGTATAACGGGCAGGGTAGGCAAAAACATTCAGTACTTC.

The rearrangement joins TRBV5-1 to TRBJ2-1; 11 positions match TRBD2. The trim removed 1 base at V and 7 bases at J, leaving 4 bases unmatched. Germline-derived CDR1 and CDR2 are SGHRS and YFSETQ. The CDR3 length is 15 residues. CDR3 sequence: CASSLTSGGLNEQFF. In nucleotides, the CDR3 is TGCGCCAGCAGCTTGACTAGCGGGGGCCTGAATGAGCAGTTCTTC.

This clone was observed a few times. The rearrangement joins TRBV2 to TRBJ1-2; D perhaps matches TRBD1 (5 bases). V was pared by 6 bases and J by 6 bases, with 14 bases between. The germline V gene encodes CDR1 SNHLY and CDR2 FYNNEI. The CDR3 consists of 13 residues. The CDR3 bases are TGTGCCAGCAGCCTTGACAGTCCCCATGGCTACACCTTC. Its translation is CASSLDSPHGYTF.

About this clone: This specimen includes other DNA sequences encoding the same CDR3. J is TRBJ1-6 and V is TRBV7-2, with TRBD1 as a possible D gene (5 bases). Trimming took off 5 bases at V and 3 bases at J, with 11 bases between the two ends. This CDR3 is built from 15 residues. Germline loops: CDR1 SGHTA, CDR2 FQGNSA. CDR3 sequence: CASSLGTDYNSPLHF. CDR3 bases: TGTGCCAGCAGCCTCGGGACGGACTATAATTCACCCCTCCACTTT. Drawing the rest from reference TRBV7-2 and TRBJ1-6, the complete variable domain is GAGVSQSPSNKVTEKGKDVELRCDPISGHTALYWYRQSLGQGLEFLIYFQGNSAPDKSGLPSDRFSAERTGGSVSTLTIQRTQQEDSAVYLCASSLGTDYNSPLHFGNGTRLTVT.

V usage is TRBV6-5 and J usage is TRBJ1-3; D not resolved. This CDR3 has 14 amino acids. Per the germline V gene, CDR1 is MNHEY and CDR2 is SVGAGI. Between the trimmed V and J ends, which lost 5 bases and 0 bases, there was a span of 8 bases. CDR3 residues: CASSPWISGNTIYF. The CDR3 DNA is TGTGCCAGCAGTCCCTGGATCTCTGGAAACACCATATATTTT.

The chain carries TRBV5-5 and TRBJ2-2; the D is unclear. Per the germline V gene, CDR1 is SGHKS and CDR2 is YYEKEE (reference sequence). Trimming took off 8 bases at V and 5 bases at J, with 7 bases between the two ends. The CDR3 totals 11 residues. This CDR3 is CASRKTGELFF. CDR3 coding DNA: TGTGCCAGTAGAAAAACCGGGGAGCTGTTTTTT. The whole variable domain, filled in from reference TRBV5-5 and TRBJ2-2, reads DAGVTQSPTHLIKTRGQQVTLRCSPISGHKSVSWYQQVLGQGPQFIFQYYEKEERGRGNFPDRFSARQFPNYSSELNVNALLLGDSALYLCASRKTGELFFGEGSRLTVL.

The chain couples TRBV19 to TRBJ2-1; D not resolved. The CDR3 is 11 amino acids. Germline CDR1 and CDR2: LNHDA and SQIVND (reference sequence). V dropped 8 bases and J dropped 9 bases, with 11 bases sitting between them. CDR3 in amino acids: CASGKDSEQFF. The DNA of the CDR3 is TGTGCCAGTGGAAAAGATTCTGAGCAGTTCTTC.

This rearrangement joins TRBV6-5 to TRBJ1-1; 7 bases match TRBD1. This CDR3 is 16 amino acids long. V lost 2 bases, J lost 4 bases, and 10 bases stayed unmatched. Germline V lookup: CDR1 MNHEY, CDR2 SVGAGI. The CDR3, as DNA: TGTGCCAGCAGTTACCGGACAGGCAGCTTCGGCACTGAAGCTTTCTTT. This translates into CASSYRTGSFGTEAFF.

The V call is TRBV7-9, the J call TRBJ2-3; maybe TRBD2 (5 bases). Germline CDR1 and CDR2: SEHNR and FQNEAQ (reference sequence). The CDR3 is made up of 16 amino acids. The V end lost 5 bases, the J end lost 0 bases, and 15 bases lay between the germline ends. DNA of the CDR3: TGTGCCAGCAGCCCCCCCGGACTGTCTAGCACAGATACGCAGTATTTT. It codes for CASSPPGLSSTDTQYF.

In DNA form, the CDR3 reads TGTGCCAGCAGTTTTGGCTCCTACGAGCAGTACTTC. As protein: CASSFGSYEQYF. V and J are TRBV28 and TRBJ2-7; D not certain. Germline loops: CDR1 MDHEN, CDR2 SYDVKM. There are 12 residues in the CDR3. With 3 bases removed from V and 0 bases from J, the gap between germline ends came to 3 bases.

This rearrangement joins TRBV7-2 to TRBJ2-2, with 8 bases that match TRBD2. The CDR3 has 16 residues. After removal of 5 bases from V and 0 bases from J, the junction contained 5 bases not matched to a gene. Germline values: CDR1 SGHTA, CDR2 FQGNSA. The CDR3 DNA follows: TGTGCCAGCAGCCGCCACGGGGGGGCGAACACCGGGGAGCTGTTTTTT. Translating it yields CASSRHGGANTGELFF.

J is TRBJ2-6 and V is TRBV3-1 (or the pseudogene TRBV3-2); D is ambiguous. The CDR3 has 15 residues. Trimming removed 2 bases at V and 4 bases at J, with 9 bases between. Germline lookup yields CDR1 LGHDT and CDR2 YNNKEL (reference sequence). The CDR3 sequence: CASSQSWAGANVLTF. The CDR3 coding sequence is TGTGCCAGCAGCCAATCTTGGGCGGGGGCCAACGTCCTGACTTTC.

The chain carries TRBV9 and TRBJ1-4; D remains unclear. Trimming left V 0 bases short and J 7 bases short, with 16 bases between. The CDR3 has 16 amino acids. CDR1 SGDLS and CDR2 YYNGEE come from the germline V gene. In nucleotides, the CDR3 is TGTGCCAGCAGCGTAGCTCCTGGGGTGAAGGGTGAAAAACTGTTTTTT. It yields the protein CASSVAPGVKGEKLFF. Based on the CDR3 plus reference TRBV9 and TRBJ1-4, the full variable domain is DSGVTQTPKHLITATGQRVTLRCSPRSGDLSVYWYQQSLDQGLQFLIQYYNGEERAKGNILERFSAQQFPDLHSELNLSSLELGDSALYFCASSVAPGVKGEKLFFGSGTQLSVL.

The gene calls are TRBV7-9 and TRBJ2-7; D might be TRBD1 (5 bases). CDR1 is SEHNR and CDR2 is FQNEAQ in the germline V gene (reference sequence). The CDR3 spans 16 residues. Trimming cost V 5 bases and J 0 bases, with 17 bases left between them. This chain's CDR3 is CASSRPTDDSSYEQYF. The CDR3 DNA reads as TGTGCCAGCAGCCGCCCGACGGACGACAGCTCCTACGAGCAGTACTTC.

J is TRBJ1-4 and V is TRBV15; D is ambiguous. Germline CDR1 reads LNHNV; CDR2 reads YYDKDF (reference sequence). The ends were cut back, 3 bases at V and 0 bases at J, with 8 bases in the middle. This CDR3 contains 15 residues. This CDR3 reads CATSSAAATNEKLFF. Written as DNA, the CDR3 is TGTGCCACCAGCAGTGCTGCTGCAACTAATGAAAAACTGTTTTTT.

This clone was seen only once. The chain carries TRBV5-1 and TRBJ2-1; 13 nucleotides line up with TRBD2. The germline CDR1 and CDR2 sequences are SGHRS and YFSETQ. V gave up 4 bases and J gave up 1 base; unmatched junction bases: 2. CDR3 length equals 16 residues. This CDR3 is CASSPGLAGSYNEQFF. DNA for the CDR3: TGCGCCAGCAGCCCGGGACTAGCGGGGTCCTACAATGAGCAGTTCTTC.

The chain recombines TRBV2 with TRBJ2-4; perhaps TRBD1 as D (6 bases). Germline-derived CDR1 and CDR2 are SNHLY and FYNNEI. The germline V and J ends were trimmed by 4 bases and 5 bases, with 21 bases remaining between them. This CDR3 spans 17 amino acids. The CDR3 region has the DNA TGTGCCAGCAGTGGGGGTAACAGGGCCGGTTTCGAAAACATTCAGTACTTC. This gives the protein CASSGGNRAGFENIQYF.

V and J are TRBV25-1 and TRBJ2-7; a weak D match, TRBD2 (6 bases). The CDR3 is 14 amino acids. Germline CDR1 MGHDK, CDR2 SYGVNS. V lost 0 bases, J lost 5 bases, and 11 bases lay in between. In DNA, the CDR3 is TGTGCCAGCAGTGAATATTGGGGAGGTGACGAGCAGTACTTC. Translation gives CASSEYWGGDEQYF.

This clone came up once. The chain employs TRBV5-8 and TRBJ1-5; the D is unclear. The CDR3 runs to 12 residues. Looked up from germline, CDR1 is SGHTS and CDR2 is YDEGEE. The V and J ends lost 2 bases and 3 bases respectively, with 3 bases between them. The CDR3 sequence is CASSLFNQPQHF. The CDR3, as DNA: TGTGCCAGCAGCTTATTCAATCAGCCCCAGCATTTT.

Written as DNA, the CDR3 is TGTGCCAGCAGGCGAGAGGAGCCTAATGAAAAACTGTTTTTT. Amino acid sequence: CASRREEPNEKLFF. This rearrangement joins TRBV7-2 to TRBJ1-4, with unresolved D. CDR3 length equals 14 residues. The V and J ends lost 6 bases and 3 bases respectively, with 11 bases between them. Looked up from germline, CDR1 is SGHTA and CDR2 is FQGNSA.

The V call is TRBV19, the J call TRBJ1-5; D possibly corresponds to TRBD1 (6 bases). Trimming shortened V by 5 bases and J by 7 bases, and 15 bases separated the two germline ends. Germline CDR1 LNHDA, CDR2 SQIVND (reference sequence). This CDR3 is 14 amino acids long. CDR3 amino acids: CASSVRGRGQPQHF. For the CDR3, the DNA is TGTGCCAGTAGTGTCAGGGGAAGAGGGCAGCCCCAGCATTTT.

The gene calls are TRBV4-3 and TRBJ1-1; 8 bases align to TRBD1. The germline CDR1 and CDR2 sequences are LGHNA and YSLEER. The CDR3 has 15 amino acids. The junction had 6 bases not matched to a gene; V was cut back by 4 bases and J by 2 bases. The CDR3 reads CASSLVTGVNTEAFF. CDR3 DNA: TGCGCCAGCAGCCTAGTGACAGGGGTTAACACTGAAGCTTTCTTT.

This chain links TRBV7-9 with TRBJ1-2, with 7 bases fitting TRBD1. CDR3 length equals 15 residues. From germline, CDR1 is SEHNR and CDR2 FQNEAQ (reference sequence). Losses at the gene ends were 3 bases for V and 2 bases for J; bases not matched to a gene: 6. The CDR3 loop reads CASSFGQEGNYGYTF. CDR3 DNA sequence: TGTGCCAGCAGCTTCGGACAGGAAGGGAACTATGGCTACACCTTC.

The chain employs TRBV24-1 and TRBJ2-5; possible D gene TRBD2, 5 bases. The CDR3 extends over 14 amino acids. Per the germline V gene, CDR1 is KGHDR and CDR2 is SFDVKD. V was trimmed by 4 bases and J by 2 bases, leaving 10 bases between them. The CDR3: CATSDPWTQETQYF. DNA of the CDR3: TGTGCCACCAGTGACCCCTGGACTCAAGAGACCCAGTACTTC.